This T cell receptor (beta chain) was found in a study of T cell clonotyping in hematopoietic cell transplantation. J gave up 1 base and V 3 bases, and 2 bases lay outside the gene matches. The CDR3 sequence is 14 residues long. Germline loops: CDR1 GTSNPN, CDR2 SVGIG (reference sequence). Using immunoSEQ multiplex PCR, the repertoire was profiled, and TCRdb retains in-frame clones only, with some absent. The table includes fewer than 70,000 clones, 90% to 95% detected once. General study points: At the given depth, recipient repertoires were over 97% de novo clonotypes.

With regard to this clone: What it recognizes is unknown.

J is TRBJ2-4 and V is TRBV30; TRBD1 matches at 8 bases. Sequencing used peripheral blood mononuclear cells. This sequence originates from a man aged 45 to 65 in good health. Some clones in this sample may be carry-over from other donors' samples. CDR3 coding DNA: TGTGCCTGGAGGGACAGGGATGCCAAAAACATTCAGTACTTC. This translates into CAWRDRDAKNIQYF.